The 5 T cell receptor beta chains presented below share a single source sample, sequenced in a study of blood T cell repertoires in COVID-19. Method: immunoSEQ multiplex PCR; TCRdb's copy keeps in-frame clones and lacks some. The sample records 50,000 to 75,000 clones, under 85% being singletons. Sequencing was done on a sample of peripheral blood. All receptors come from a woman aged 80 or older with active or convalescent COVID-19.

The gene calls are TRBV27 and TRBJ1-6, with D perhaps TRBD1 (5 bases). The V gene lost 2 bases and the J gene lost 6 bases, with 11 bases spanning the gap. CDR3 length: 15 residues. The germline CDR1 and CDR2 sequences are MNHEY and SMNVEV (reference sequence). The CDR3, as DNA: TGTGCCAGCAGTTTAGCCGGGAGGGGTAATTCACCCCTCCACTTT. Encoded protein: CASSLAGRGNSPLHF.

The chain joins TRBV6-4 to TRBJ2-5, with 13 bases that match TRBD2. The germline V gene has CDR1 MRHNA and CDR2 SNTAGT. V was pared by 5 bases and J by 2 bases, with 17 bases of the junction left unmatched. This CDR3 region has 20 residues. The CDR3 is CASSRTSGGTHEYPQETQYF. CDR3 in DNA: TGTGCCAGCAGTAGGACTAGCGGGGGCACTCACGAATATCCACAAGAGACCCAGTACTTC.

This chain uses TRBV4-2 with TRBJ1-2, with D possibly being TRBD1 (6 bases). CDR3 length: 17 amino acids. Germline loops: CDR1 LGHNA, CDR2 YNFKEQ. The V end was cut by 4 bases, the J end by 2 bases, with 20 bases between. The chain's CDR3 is CASSLGGAPELNYGYTF. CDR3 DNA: TGTGCCAGCAGCCTGGGGGGGGCGCCGGAATTAAACTATGGCTACACCTTC.

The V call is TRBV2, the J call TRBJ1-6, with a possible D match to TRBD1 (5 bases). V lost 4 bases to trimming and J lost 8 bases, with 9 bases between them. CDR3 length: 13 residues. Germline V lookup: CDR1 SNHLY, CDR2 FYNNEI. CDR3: CASSVREDSPLHF. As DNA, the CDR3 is TGTGCCAGCAGTGTCAGGGAGGATTCACCCCTCCACTTT. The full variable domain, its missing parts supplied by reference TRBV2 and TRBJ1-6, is EPEVTQTPSHQVTQMGQEVILRCVPISNHLYFYWYRQILGQKVEFLVSFYNNEISEKSEIFDDQFSVERPDGSNFTLKIRSTKLEDSAMYFCASSVREDSPLHFGNGTRLTVT.

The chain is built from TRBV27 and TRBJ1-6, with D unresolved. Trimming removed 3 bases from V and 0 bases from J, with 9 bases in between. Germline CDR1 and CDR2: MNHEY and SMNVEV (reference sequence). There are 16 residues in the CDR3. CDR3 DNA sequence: TGTGCCAGCAGTTTCCTCCCCAGCTCCTATAATTCACCCCTCCACTTT. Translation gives CASSFLPSSYNSPLHF.